Listed below are T cell receptor beta chains from one sample, sequenced in a study of T-cell memory formation after mild COVID-19. TCRdb re-derived calls from the 5' RACE reads in MiXCR, one entry per CDR3 protein. The table shows about 100,000 distinct CDR3 sequences, with approximately 15% occurring only once. Sequences were obtained from PBMCs or a T cell subset sorted from them (not recorded which). Receptors were obtained from a man between 18 and 35 years old who had mild COVID-19 (a few samples of this study predate the infection). Cell type and time point are not known. CDR3s include the opening cysteine and the closing phenylalanine or tryptophan. A D gene is named only where the DNA matches it firmly. Only part of the rows carry a size: once, few, many, or a class if the clone is expanded.

v_gene,d_gene,abundance,j_gene,CDR3nt,CDR3aa
TRBV5-1,-,few,TRBJ1-5,TGCGCCAGCAGCCAAGGATTCGGGGTAGGGCGCAATCAGCCCCAGCATTTT,CASSQGFGVGRNQPQHF
TRBV27,-,many,TRBJ2-1,TGTGCCAGCAGACTGGGGGGCGCGATCAATGAGCAGTTCTTC,CASRLGGAINEQFF
TRBV6-2/TRBV6-3,-,medium-sized,TRBJ2-1,TGTGCCAGCAGTACGGGCCGAGGGAATGAGCAGTTCTTC,CASSTGRGNEQFF
TRBV29-1,-,-,TRBJ2-3,TGCAGCGTTGTGGGTCTATGGGGGAGGACCCGAAGCACAGATACGCAGTATTTT,CSVVGLWGRTRSTDTQYF
TRBV5-1,-,many,TRBJ2-5,TGCGCCAGCAGCTCACCCTCCCTACCGGGACACCGCACGGACCGAGAGACCCAGTACTTC,CASSSPSLPGHRTDRETQYF
TRBV4-1,-,-,TRBJ2-2,TGCGCCAGCACAGCAACCGGGGCCCCGACCGGGGAGCTGTTTTTT,CASTATGAPTGELFF
TRBV19,-,few,TRBJ2-1,TGTGCCAGTAGTATGTTCGGTATCGCGGTATACAATGAGCAGTTCTTC,CASSMFGIAVYNEQFF
TRBV6-2/TRBV6-3,-,few,TRBJ2-1,TGTGCCAGCAGTTACTCTCGGGACGGCGCTTTGGCTTCCAATGAGCAGTTCTTC,CASSYSRDGALASNEQFF
TRBV2,TRBD2,-,TRBJ2-1,TGTGCCAGCGCGGCCCAGGCGGGGGGCTACAATGAGCAGTTCTTC,CASAAQAGGYNEQFF
TRBV7-2,-,few,TRBJ2-3,TGTGCCAGCAGCCCACCCTCGGCTGATACGCAGTATTTT,CASSPPSADTQYF
TRBV7-9,TRBD1,many,TRBJ2-1,TGTGCCAGCAGCCCTCCTCTCCCGGACAGGGGGAGCAATGAGCAGTTCTTC,CASSPPLPDRGSNEQFF
TRBV20-1,TRBD1,-,TRBJ2-7,TGCAGTGCTCGCACACTTGACAGGGGGGACTCCTACGAGCAGTACTTC,CSARTLDRGDSYEQYF
TRBV5-1,-,-,TRBJ2-5,TGCGCCAGCAGCTATGTGGCGCAACAAGAGACCCAGTACTTC,CASSYVAQQETQYF
TRBV4-1,-,-,TRBJ2-1,TGCGCCAGCAGCCCTAGGGGAGTAGAGCAGTTCTTC,CASSPRGVEQFF
TRBV7-9,-,many,TRBJ1-2,TGTGCCAGCAGCCCATCGGGCTTTAAACACAGAGCTAACTATGGCTACACCTTC,CASSPSGFKHRANYGYTF
TRBV29-1,-,few,TRBJ2-2,TGCAGCGTTGAACCCACCGGGGCCTACGCCGGGGAGCTGTTTTTT,CSVEPTGAYAGELFF